This T cell receptor (beta chain) was recorded in a study of identical twins. The CDR3 is 15 residues long. The V gene end was trimmed by 6 bases and the J gene end by 3 bases; junction bases not matched to a gene: 4. Germline V gene data show CDR1 as SNHLY and CDR2 as FYNNEI. TCRdb ran MiXCR on the 5' RACE reads and lists one entry per CDR3 protein. The data show over 550,000 distinct CDR3 sequences, less than 9% seen once. In its sample, this clonotype was seen a few times. The same data also contributed to another study, on yellow fever vaccine responses in identical twins.

The J gene is TRBJ2-7, the V gene TRBV2; 14 nucleotides match TRBD2. The TCR was taken from a woman aged 18-29 years in good health. What was sequenced was PBMCs. The CDR3 nucleotides read TGTGCCAGCAGCGCCGGGACTAGCGGGGGCTACGAGCAGTACTTC. This encodes CASSAGTSGGYEQYF. Supplemented by reference TRBV2 and TRBJ2-7, the full variable domain reads EPEVTQTPSHQVTQMGQEVILRCVPISNHLYFYWYRQILGQKVEFLVSFYNNEISEKSEIFDDQFSVERPDGSNFTLKIRSTKLEDSAMYFCASSAGTSGGYEQYFGPGTRLTVT.